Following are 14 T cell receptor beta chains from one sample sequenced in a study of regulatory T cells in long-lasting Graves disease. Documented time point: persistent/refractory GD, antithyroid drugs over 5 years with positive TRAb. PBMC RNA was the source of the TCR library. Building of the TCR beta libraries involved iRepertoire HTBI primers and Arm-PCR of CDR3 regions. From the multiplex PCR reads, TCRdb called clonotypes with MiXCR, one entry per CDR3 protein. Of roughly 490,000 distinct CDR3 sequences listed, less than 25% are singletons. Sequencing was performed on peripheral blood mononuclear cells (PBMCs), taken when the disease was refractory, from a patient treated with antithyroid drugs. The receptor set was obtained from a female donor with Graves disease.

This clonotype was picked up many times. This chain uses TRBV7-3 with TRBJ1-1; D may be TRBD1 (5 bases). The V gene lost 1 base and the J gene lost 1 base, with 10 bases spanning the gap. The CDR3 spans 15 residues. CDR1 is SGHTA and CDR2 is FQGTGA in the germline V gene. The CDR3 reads CASSLMGRSNTEAFF. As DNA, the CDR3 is TGTGCCAGCAGCTTAATGGGACGGTCGAACACTGAAGCTTTCTTT.

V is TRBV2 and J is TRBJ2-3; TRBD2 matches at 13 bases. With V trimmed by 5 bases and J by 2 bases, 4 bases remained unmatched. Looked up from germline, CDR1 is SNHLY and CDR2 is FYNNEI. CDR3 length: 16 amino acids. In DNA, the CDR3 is TGTGCCAGCAGTCCACTAGCGGGAGGGAACACAGATACGCAGTATTTT. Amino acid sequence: CASSPLAGGNTDTQYF.

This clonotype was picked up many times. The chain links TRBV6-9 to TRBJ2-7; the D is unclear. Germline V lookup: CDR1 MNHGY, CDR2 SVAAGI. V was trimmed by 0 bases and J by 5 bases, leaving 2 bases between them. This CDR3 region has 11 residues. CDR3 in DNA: TGTGCCAGCAGTTATTCCAACGAGCAGTACTTC. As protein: CASSYSNEQYF.

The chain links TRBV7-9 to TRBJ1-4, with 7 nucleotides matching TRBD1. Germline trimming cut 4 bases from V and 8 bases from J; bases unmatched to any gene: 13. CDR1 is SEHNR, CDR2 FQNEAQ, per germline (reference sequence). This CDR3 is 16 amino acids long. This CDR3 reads CASSSSTGAGVEKLFF. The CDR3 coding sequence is TGTGCCAGCAGCTCGTCAACAGGGGCTGGGGTCGAAAAACTGTTTTTT.

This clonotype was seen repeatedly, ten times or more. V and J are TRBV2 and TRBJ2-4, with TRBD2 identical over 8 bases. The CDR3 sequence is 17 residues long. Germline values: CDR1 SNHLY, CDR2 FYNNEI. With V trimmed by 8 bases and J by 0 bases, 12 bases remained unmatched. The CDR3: CASSSPTSGLAKNIQYF. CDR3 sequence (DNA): TGTGCCAGCTCTTCCCCAACTAGCGGTCTAGCCAAAAACATTCAGTACTTC.

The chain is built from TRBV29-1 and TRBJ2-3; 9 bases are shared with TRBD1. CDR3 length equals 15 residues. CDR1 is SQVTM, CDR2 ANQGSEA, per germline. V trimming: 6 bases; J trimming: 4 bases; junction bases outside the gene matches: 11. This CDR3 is CSVFLGTGLSDTQYF. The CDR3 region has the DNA TGCAGCGTCTTTCTGGGGACAGGGCTTTCAGATACGCAGTATTTT.

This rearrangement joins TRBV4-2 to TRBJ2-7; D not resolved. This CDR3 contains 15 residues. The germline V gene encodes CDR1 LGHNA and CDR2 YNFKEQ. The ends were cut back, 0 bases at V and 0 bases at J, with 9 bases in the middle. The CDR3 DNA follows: TGTGCCAGCAGCCAAGACCCAGGAGCCTCCTACGAGCAGTACTTC. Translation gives CASSQDPGASYEQYF.

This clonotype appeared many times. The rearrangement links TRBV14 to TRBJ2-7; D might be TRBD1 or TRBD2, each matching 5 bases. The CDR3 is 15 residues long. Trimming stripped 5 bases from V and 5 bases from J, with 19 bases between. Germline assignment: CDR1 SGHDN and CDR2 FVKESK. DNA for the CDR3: TGTGCCAGCAGCGCGATAGGGACGCGCTTCGACGAGCAGTACTTC. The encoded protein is CASSAIGTRFDEQYF. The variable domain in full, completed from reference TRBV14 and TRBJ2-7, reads EAGVTQFPSHSVIEKGQTVTLRCDPISGHDNLYWYRRVMGKEIKFLLHFVKESKQDESGMPNNRFLAERTGGTYSTLKVQPAELEDSGVYFCASSAIGTRFDEQYFGPGTRLTVT.

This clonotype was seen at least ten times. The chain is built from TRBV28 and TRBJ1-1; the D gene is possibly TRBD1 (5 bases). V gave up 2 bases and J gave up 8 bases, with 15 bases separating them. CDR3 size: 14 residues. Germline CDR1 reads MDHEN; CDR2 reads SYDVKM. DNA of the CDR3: TGTGCCAGCAGTTTACTTGTGCGGGAGGGGGAAGCTTTCTTT. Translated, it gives CASSLLVREGEAFF. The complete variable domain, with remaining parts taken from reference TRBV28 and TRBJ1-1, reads DVKVTQSSRYLVKRTGEKVFLECVQDMDHENMFWYRQDPGLGLRLIYFSYDVKMKEKGDIPEGYSVSREKKERFSLILESASTNQTSMYLCASSLLVREGEAFFGQGTRLTVV.

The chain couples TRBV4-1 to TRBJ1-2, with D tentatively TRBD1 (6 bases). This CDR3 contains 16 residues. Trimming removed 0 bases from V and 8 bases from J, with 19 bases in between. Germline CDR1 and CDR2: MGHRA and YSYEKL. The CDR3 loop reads CASSQDQFTGSRGYTF. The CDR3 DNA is TGCGCCAGCAGCCAAGATCAATTTACAGGGAGTAGGGGCTACACCTTC.

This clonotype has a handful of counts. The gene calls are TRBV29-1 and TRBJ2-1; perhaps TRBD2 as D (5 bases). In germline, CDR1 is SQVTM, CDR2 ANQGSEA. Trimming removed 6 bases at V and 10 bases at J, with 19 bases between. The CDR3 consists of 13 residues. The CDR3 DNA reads TGCAGCGTGCTAGCAGACTACCCCTACGAGCAGTTCTTC. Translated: CSVLADYPYEQFF.

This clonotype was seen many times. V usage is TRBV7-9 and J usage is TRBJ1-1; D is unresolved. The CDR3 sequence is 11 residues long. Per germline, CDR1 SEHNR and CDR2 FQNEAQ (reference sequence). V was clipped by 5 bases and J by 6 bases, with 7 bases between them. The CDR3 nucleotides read TGTGCCAGCAGCCCGGACGCTGAAGCTTTCTTT. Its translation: CASSPDAEAFF.

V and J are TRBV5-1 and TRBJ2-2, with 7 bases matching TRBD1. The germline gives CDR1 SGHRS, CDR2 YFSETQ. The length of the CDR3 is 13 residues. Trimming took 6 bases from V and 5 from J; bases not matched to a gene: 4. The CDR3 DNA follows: TGCGCCAGCATAGGGGGCCAGACCGGGGAGCTGTTTTTT. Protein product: CASIGGQTGELFF. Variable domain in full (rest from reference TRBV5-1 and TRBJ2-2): KAGVTQTPRYLIKTRGQQVTLSCSPISGHRSVSWYQQTPGQGLQFLFEYFSETQRNKGNFPGRFSGRQFSNSRSEMNVSTLELGDSALYLCASIGGQTGELFFGEGSRLTVL.

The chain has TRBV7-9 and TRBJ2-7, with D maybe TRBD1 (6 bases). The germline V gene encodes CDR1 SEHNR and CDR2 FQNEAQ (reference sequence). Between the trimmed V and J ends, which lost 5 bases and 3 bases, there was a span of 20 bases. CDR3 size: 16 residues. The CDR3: CASSPRLGQGLYEQYF. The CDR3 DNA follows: TGTGCCAGCAGCCCCCGCTTGGGGCAGGGGCTCTACGAGCAGTACTTC. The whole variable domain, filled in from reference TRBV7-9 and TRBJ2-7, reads DTGVSQNPRHKITKRGQNVTFRCDPISEHNRLYWYRQTLGQGPEFLTYFQNEAQLEKSRLLSDRFSAERPKGSFSTLEIQRTEQGDSAMYLCASSPRLGQGLYEQYFGPGTRLTVT.